The table lists the clone carrying this T cell receptor beta chain with a few counts. The antigen is unknown. The data belong to a study of T cell repertoires in cytomegalovirus infection. Turning to the study itself: From public TCR beta signatures came an indication of both CMV infection and matching HLA type.

A single record per CDR3 protein comes from TCRdb applying MiXCR to the reads. The table lists roughly 230,000 distinct CDR3 sequences, approximately 13% of them singletons, with 1.5% to 2% in the top ten. Whole-study findings and limits: In two of eight donors, the top clonotype was HLA-C-restricted CMV-specific. CMV carriers having the relevant HLA were flagged by cumulative public TCR beta family frequency.

Sequencing used PBMCs. This clonotype was obtained from a human donor in good health (CMV status not recorded). Some clones in this sample may be carry-over from other donors' samples.

The CDR3 region is CASSVAGWGGYNEQFF. The CDR3 DNA follows: TGTGCCAGCAGTGTAGCGGGATGGGGAGGGTACAATGAGCAGTTCTTC. This chain connects TRBV6-1 to TRBJ2-1, with 8 bases matching TRBD2. CDR1 and CDR2 (germline): MNHNS, SASEGT. Trimming at V came to 4 bases and at J to 4 bases, leaving 9 bases not matched to a gene. The CDR3 is made up of 16 amino acids.